The present TCR beta chain was sequenced within a study of blood T cell repertoires in COVID-19. At the level of the study: Researchers got acute and convalescent COVID-19 samples from the United States, Italy and Spain. PBMCs, B-cell-depleted T cells, or T cells provided the cDNA or gDNA that made up the material.

The CDR3 spans 12 residues. CDR1 LNHNV and CDR2 YYDKDF come from the germline V gene (reference sequence). V dropped 9 bases and J dropped 1; count of bases not matched to a gene: 1. Original analysis: Reference gene primer amplification yielded estimated nucleated cell counts. The protocol was immunoSEQ multiplex PCR, while the TCRdb copy is restricted to in-frame clones and leaves out a portion. The V and J calls and clone size come from that table; D and trimming were worked out from the DNA. The sample has 75,000 to 90,000 clones; around four fifths are singletons. This TCR was sampled from a man older than 75 with active or convalescent COVID-19. What was sequenced was peripheral blood. The V and J genes are TRBV15 and TRBJ1-1, with TRBD1 identical over 8 bases. DNA for the CDR3: TGTGCCACTGGGACAGGGAACACTGAAGCTTTCTTT. Translated, it gives CATGTGNTEAFF.